This T cell receptor (beta chain) was identified in a study of CD8 T cells in Susac syndrome (dated by TCRdb to the late 2010s). Notes on the research overall: Of the Susac syndrome patients who were sequenced, eight or nine were in clinical remission while six had clinically active disease. At blood withdrawal, Susac syndrome patients were therapy-naive, treated with corticosteroids (with IVIg additionally given to some), or treated with IVIg alone. The study used repertoire sequencing to test whether antigen drove CD8+ T cell activation and differentiation in Susac syndrome. Here is what the overall study found, with its caveats: The number of individuals in the TCR sequencing and HLA analysis was acknowledged as relatively small. In patients with Susac syndrome, the CD4+ T cell repertoire showed no detectable clonal expansion.

High-throughput TCR beta sequencing profiled peripheral blood CD8+ and CD4+ T cells from healthy donors, Susac syndrome patients and multiple sclerosis patients. The Susac syndrome patients fulfilled recently defined diagnostic criteria for definite or probable disease. Bulk CD8+ and CD4+ T cells were purified magnetically by negative isolation, whereas CD8+ TEMRA cells were enriched by FACS. Blood was collected in EDTA tubes and processed within 24 hours, with PBMCs isolated through density gradient centrifugation. PBMCs destined for TCR sequencing were cryopreserved in liquid nitrogen and later thawed in a 37 °C water bath. Purity of sorted or isolated CD4+, CD8+ and CD8+ TEMRA cells was at least 90%. There are 16 amino acids in the CDR3, from cysteine to phenylalanine inclusive. The kept DNA is CDR3 alone, 48 bases in frame from the first base. CDR1 and CDR2 are read off the germline V gene (reference sequence) as DFQATT and SNEGSKA. V is pruned by 5 bases and J by 4 bases, leaving 11 bases of the junction without a gene match.

With regard to this clonotype: Its antigen has not been determined. Base qualities are missing; no much larger clone stands one base away.

RNA was extracted using the RNeasy kit, and about 0.5 to 1 microgram was reverse transcribed with random hexamers. The immunoSEQ multiplex PCR assay, which covers 54 Vbeta and 13 Jbeta segments, was used to amplify TCR beta CDR3 regions. To correct PCR amplification bias, a synthetic template baseline was used for both primer optimization and computational correction. In the authors' own workflow: Reads were assigned to V, D and J genes according to IMGT and analyzed in immunoSEQ Analyzer, with only productive sequences retained. Clonality was computed as one minus Shannon entropy normalized by log2 of the number of productive unique sequences. For each patient and control, public and private clones were evaluated among the 100 most prevalent clones. A clone was defined as Susac-specific if it was absent from the healthy and MS cohorts, from around 960 published viral clones and from other ImmuneACCESS disease sequences. The public reads were quality trimmed at Q25 with fastp and then assembled into clones with MiXCR by TCRdb, keeping productive beta chains. Every distinct CDR3 protein forms one entry, paired with its most common genes and DNA. The V and J calls come from TCRdb's annotation, not from the publication. The sample table holds 200,000 or so distinct CDR3 sequences, of which 95% were seen once. The top ten hold 0.098% of the sample.

The rearranged chain carries TRBV20-1 and TRBJ2-2; 9 central nucleotides agree with TRBD1. The sequence was obtained from a human donor with Susac syndrome. Material for sequencing was CD4+ T cells from PBMCs. DNA sequence: TGCAGTGCTGCCGCCGGGACAGGGTATGGCACCGGGGAGCTGTTTTTT. Translated, it gives CSAAAGTGYGTGELFF.